What follows are 18 T cell receptor beta chains derived from one specimen sequenced in a study of CD8+CD57+ T cells in acquired aplastic anemia. Genomic DNA was employed as the template in profiling TCR beta VDJ and CDR3. TCRdb re-called the reads through MiXCR, storing one row per CDR3 protein. Among around 180,000 distinct CDR3 sequences listed, 55% to 70% were seen once. Sequences were obtained from sorted CD4+, CD8+, or CD8+CD57+ T cells (not recorded which) from PBMCs. These TCRs come from a human donor in good health.

The DNA for the CDR3 is TGTGCCATCAGTGAGGGGGGGGCCCTCGGTGGTGAGCAGTTCTTC. Residues: CAISEGGALGGEQFF. V is TRBV10-3 and J is TRBJ2-1; the D gene is possibly TRBD2 (7 bases). CDR3 length equals 15 residues. Deletions cut 2 bases from V and 9 bases from J, with 17 bases between. Per the germline V gene, CDR1 is ENHRY and CDR2 is SYGVKD.

The rearrangement uses TRBV5-6 and TRBJ1-4; 10 nucleotides match TRBD1. CDR1 and CDR2 from the germline V gene are SGHDT and YYEEEE. This CDR3 is 16 amino acids long. V lost 2 bases, J lost 8 bases, and 9 bases stayed unmatched. The CDR3 region has the DNA TGTGCCAGCAGCTTCATATCCGGGACAGGGGACGAAAAACTGTTTTTT. Protein sequence: CASSFISGTGDEKLFF.

This clonotype was picked up many times. The chain joins TRBV5-1 to TRBJ2-4; 12 positions match TRBD2. The V gene end was trimmed by 4 bases and the J gene end by 9 bases; junction bases not matched to a gene: 5. The CDR3 has 14 amino acids. Per germline, CDR1 SGHRS and CDR2 YFSETQ. CDR3 coding DNA: TGCGCCAGCAGCGAAGGACTAGCGGGACGCATTCAGTACTTC. This gives the protein CASSEGLAGRIQYF.

This chain joins TRBV6-5 and TRBJ1-2; D not certain. CDR1 and CDR2 (germline): MNHEY, SVGAGI. The CDR3 runs to 14 residues. V lost 5 bases, J lost 5 bases, and 15 bases lay in between. DNA of the CDR3: TGTGCCAGCAGTGGGATGGCCTCGGGGTATGGCTACACCTTC. Its translation: CASSGMASGYGYTF.

The chain links TRBV29-1 to TRBJ2-1; D ambiguous. Trimming removed 5 bases at V and 10 bases at J, with 15 bases between. CDR3 size: 12 residues. Looked up from germline, CDR1 is SQVTM and CDR2 is ANQGSEA. The CDR3 here is CSVSEAFREQFF. The CDR3 bases are TGCAGCGTTTCAGAGGCGTTCAGGGAGCAGTTCTTC.

About this clonotype itself: A read error may account for a junction end that differs from germline. This chain uses TRBV28 with TRBJ1-1; D uncertain. Per germline, CDR1 MDHEN and CDR2 SYDVKM. The CDR3 sequence is 18 residues long. The CDR3 reads CASSTYRAHKTGNTETFF. The CDR3 DNA is TGTGCCAGCAGTACCTACCGGGCTCACAAAACGGGAAACACTGAAACTTTCTTT.

The chain combines TRBV7-8 with TRBJ2-7; the D gene could be TRBD1 or TRBD2 (5 bases each). Trimming pared 6 bases from V and 5 bases from J, leaving 17 bases between. This CDR3 spans 14 amino acids. CDR1 is SGHVS, CDR2 FQNEAQ, per germline. CDR3 region: CASSSPFQGHEQYF. The DNA of the CDR3 is TGTGCCAGCAGTTCCCCATTTCAGGGACACGAGCAGTACTTC.

The chain uses TRBV9 and TRBJ1-6, with 7 nucleotides matching TRBD1. V lost 2 bases, J lost 6 bases, and 5 bases stayed unmatched. This CDR3 has 15 residues. Germline V lookup: CDR1 SGDLS, CDR2 YYNGEE. CDR3 loop: CASSVTGFRNSPLHF. The CDR3 coding sequence is TGTGCCAGCAGCGTGACAGGGTTCCGTAATTCACCCCTCCACTTT.

Many counts were recorded for this clonotype. The V call is TRBV5-8, the J call TRBJ2-1; TRBD2 matches 8 bases. V lost 3 bases and J lost 0; bases outside the gene matches: 8. The CDR3 contains 17 residues. The germline CDR1 and CDR2 sequences are SGHTS and YDEGEE. The CDR3 DNA is TGTGCCAGCAGCTCGACCGCGGCGGGAGGCTCCTACAATGAGCAGTTCTTC. This translates into CASSSTAAGGSYNEQFF.

The chain couples TRBV5-1 to TRBJ1-2; D not resolved. The germline V gene has CDR1 SGHRS and CDR2 YFSETQ. V was shortened by 4 bases and J by 1 base, with 8 bases between the two germline ends. The CDR3 is 13 residues long. The CDR3 protein is CASSRTDNYGYTF. The DNA of the CDR3 is TGCGCCAGCAGCCGAACGGATAACTATGGCTACACCTTC. Supplemented by reference TRBV5-1 and TRBJ1-2, the full variable domain reads KAGVTQTPRYLIKTRGQQVTLSCSPISGHRSVSWYQQTPGQGLQFLFEYFSETQRNKGNFPGRFSGRQFSNSRSEMNVSTLELGDSALYLCASSRTDNYGYTFGSGTRLTVV.

The V gene is TRBV12-5, the J gene TRBJ2-7; perhaps TRBD1 as D (5 bases). V gave up 2 bases and J gave up 4 bases, with 6 bases separating them. The CDR3 runs to 12 residues. CDR1 and CDR2 (germline): LGHNT, FRNRAP. This chain's CDR3 is CASGLKGYEQYF. CDR3 in DNA: TGTGCTAGTGGTTTGAAGGGGTACGAGCAGTACTTC.

The gene calls are TRBV7-9 and TRBJ1-2, with 9 bases lining up with TRBD1. With V trimmed by 1 base and J by 6 bases, 9 bases remained unmatched. Germline CDR1 reads SEHNR; CDR2 reads FQNEAQ (reference sequence). This CDR3 is 16 amino acids long. As DNA, the CDR3 is TGTGCCAGCAGCTTAGAGTGGGGACAGGGTCGGGATGGCTACACCTTC. It encodes CASSLEWGQGRDGYTF.

This chain connects TRBV20-1 to TRBJ1-2; 10 bases agree with TRBD1. The CDR3 spans 14 residues. Losses at the gene ends were 0 bases for V and 9 bases for J; bases not matched to a gene: 7. The germline V gene encodes CDR1 DFQATT and CDR2 SNEGSKA (reference sequence). The CDR3 nucleotides read TGCAGTGCTAGAGATCCAAGGACAGGGGGTTGCTACACCTTC. It is translated as CSARDPRTGGCYTF.

The chain uses TRBV2 and TRBJ1-1; 7 nucleotides match TRBD1. The CDR3 extends over 15 amino acids. In germline, CDR1 is SNHLY, CDR2 FYNNEI. Unmatched junction bases numbered 6, after V lost 5 bases and J lost 0 bases. CDR3 in amino acids: CASSLGTVMNTEAFF. CDR3 coding DNA: TGTGCCAGCAGTCTGGGGACAGTCATGAACACTGAAGCTTTCTTT.

Notes on this clonotype: A read error is likely, as this CDR3 ends without the conserved phenylalanine or tryptophan. The chain has TRBV9 and TRBJ2-3; 8 nucleotides align to TRBD2. J was trimmed by 1 base and V by 4 bases; bases with no gene match: 14. This CDR3 contains 18 residues. Germline values: CDR1 SGDLS, CDR2 YYNGEE. CDR3 sequence reads: CASSLRGAGGDRTDTQYL. The DNA of the CDR3 is TGTGCCAGCAGCCTACGAGGCGCCGGGGGGGATCGCACAGATACGCAGTATCTT.

This clonotype has at least ten counts. The chain recombines TRBV20-1 with TRBJ1-1, with TRBD1 matching over 9 bases. This CDR3 is built from 15 residues. Trimming cost V 6 bases and J 0 bases; bases outside gene matches: 8. Per the germline V gene, CDR1 is DFQATT and CDR2 is SNEGSKA (reference sequence). CDR3 residues: CSAQQGADVNTEAFF. The CDR3 region has the DNA TGCAGTGCACAACAGGGGGCGGACGTGAACACTGAAGCTTTCTTT.

With regard to this clonotype: The junction departs from the called germline gene at one end, perhaps through a read error. This chain links TRBV10-3 with TRBJ2-7; TRBD2 agrees at 7 bases. The CDR3 consists of 15 residues. The germline V gene encodes CDR1 ENHRY and CDR2 SYGVKD. CDR3 residues: CASSESQAGIGEQYF. The CDR3 bases are TGTGCCAGCAGTGAGTCTCAAGCGGGAATTGGGGAGCAGTACTTC.

The J gene is TRBJ1-3, the V gene TRBV15, with a weak D call TRBD1 (5 bases). V shed 0 bases and J shed 0 bases, with 9 bases lying between them. CDR1 is LNHNV, CDR2 YYDKDF, per germline (reference sequence). The CDR3 consists of 16 residues. Here the CDR3 reads CATSRDLGPSGNTIYF. The CDR3 region has the DNA TGTGCCACCAGCAGAGATTTGGGACCCTCTGGAAACACCATATATTTT.